Below, 30 T cell receptor beta chains from the same sample are listed, as sequenced in a study of cytomegalovirus exposure and HLA in healthy donors. It was with 60 Vbeta and 13 Jbeta primers that the PCR ran. Assay used: immunoSEQ multiplex PCR; TCRdb lists only in-frame clones, some missing. The table shows roughly 110,000 clones, with roughly 83% occurring only once. Material for sequencing was PBMCs. These receptors were taken from a woman younger than 35 in good health and CMV-seropositive.

This chain links TRBV6-1 with TRBJ2-7; D gene uncertain. V lost 1 base and J lost 2, with 12 bases in between. The CDR3 consists of 15 residues. CDR1 is MNHNS, CDR2 SASEGT, per germline. The DNA of the CDR3 is TGTGCCAGCAGTGAAGGGGCGTCGGAACCCTACGAGCAGTACTTC. It specifies CASSEGASEPYEQYF.

This chain connects TRBV6-5 to TRBJ1-3, with TRBD1 as a possible D gene (5 bases). Germline loops: CDR1 MNHEY, CDR2 SVGAGI. CDR3 length: 15 residues. V was pared by 4 bases and J by 0 bases, with 10 bases between. In DNA, the CDR3 is TGTGCCAGCAGTTCCCAGGGCGGCTCTGGAAACACCATATATTTT. Protein product: CASSSQGGSGNTIYF.

This clone appeared a few times. The chain has TRBV28 and TRBJ1-6; 11 bases fit TRBD1. From germline, CDR1 is MDHEN and CDR2 SYDVKM. The CDR3 runs 15 residues. V dropped 6 bases and J dropped 7; count of bases not matched to a gene: 5. This chain's CDR3 is CASSPRTGGNSPLHF. CDR3 nucleotide sequence: TGTGCCAGCAGCCCGCGGACAGGGGGCAATTCACCCCTCCACTTT. The full variable domain, rest sourced from reference TRBV28 and TRBJ1-6, is DVKVTQSSRYLVKRTGEKVFLECVQDMDHENMFWYRQDPGLGLRLIYFSYDVKMKEKGDIPEGYSVSREKKERFSLILESASTNQTSMYLCASSPRTGGNSPLHFGNGTRLTVT.

The J gene is TRBJ1-1, the V gene TRBV19; perhaps TRBD1 as D (5 bases). This CDR3 region has 14 residues. The germline V gene has CDR1 LNHDA and CDR2 SQIVND (reference sequence). V was clipped by 5 bases and J by 9 bases, with 19 bases between them. The CDR3 loop reads CASSPGTPSPKAFF. The CDR3 DNA follows: TGTGCCAGTAGTCCCGGGACTCCCAGTCCGAAAGCTTTCTTT.

This clone has more than one count but fewer than ten. The genes are TRBV5-1 and TRBJ1-5; a possible D gene is TRBD1 (6 bases). Germline values: CDR1 SGHRS, CDR2 YFSETQ. This CDR3 region has 14 residues. V was trimmed by 0 bases and J by 3 bases, leaving 7 bases between them. The CDR3 DNA is TGCGCCAGCAGCTTGGGACAGGTCAATCAGCCCCAGCATTTT. Translated, it gives CASSLGQVNQPQHF.

The V gene is TRBV5-5, the J gene TRBJ2-6, with 11 bases that match TRBD1. The V segment lost 1 base and the J segment 0 bases; nucleotides outside the gene matches: 3. Germline V lookup: CDR1 SGHKS, CDR2 YYEKEE (reference sequence). The CDR3 sequence is 18 residues long. CDR3 DNA: TGTGCCAGCAGCTTGAAGGACAGGGGGCTCTCTGGGGCCAACGTCCTGACTTTC. Residues: CASSLKDRGLSGANVLTF. The complete variable domain, with remaining parts taken from reference TRBV5-5 and TRBJ2-6, reads DAGVTQSPTHLIKTRGQQVTLRCSPISGHKSVSWYQQVLGQGPQFIFQYYEKEERGRGNFPDRFSARQFPNYSSELNVNALLLGDSALYLCASSLKDRGLSGANVLTFGAGSRLTVL.

The V and J genes are TRBV25-1 and TRBJ1-1; D remains ambiguous. V was shortened by 6 bases and J by 3 bases, with 14 bases between the two germline ends. Germline V gene lookup returns CDR1 MGHDK and CDR2 SYGVNS. This CDR3 is built from 14 residues. CDR3 sequence: CASRVDEGDTEAFF. CDR3 DNA sequence: TGTGCCAGCAGGGTAGATGAGGGAGACACTGAAGCTTTCTTT.

V is TRBV9 and J is TRBJ2-7; TRBD1 agrees at 9 bases. With 0 bases clipped from V and 5 bases from J, the junction kept 12 bases outside the gene matches. The CDR3 runs 17 residues. Looked up from germline, CDR1 is SGDLS and CDR2 is YYNGEE. Written as DNA, the CDR3 is TGTGCCAGCAGCGTAGGAGGGACCGGGACAGGGAAACACGAGCAGTACTTC. This encodes CASSVGGTGTGKHEQYF.

For this clone: The sample has other DNA sequences that encode this CDR3 too. The chain combines TRBV4-1 with TRBJ2-4, with D uncertain. This CDR3 has 15 amino acids. V dropped 3 bases and J dropped 1 base, with 10 bases sitting between them. Germline values: CDR1 MGHRA, CDR2 YSYEKL. The CDR3 here is CASSQPVSAKNIQYF. For the CDR3, the DNA is TGCGCCAGCAGCCAGCCGGTTAGCGCCAAAAACATTCAGTACTTC.

The chain employs TRBV28 and TRBJ2-3, with 9 bases fitting TRBD2. The J segment lost 4 bases and the V segment lost 6 bases, leaving 5 bases of the junction unmatched. The CDR3 is 14 amino acids. The germline gives CDR1 MDHEN, CDR2 SYDVKM. CDR3 protein: CASSVSGRPDTQYF. CDR3 DNA: TGTGCCAGCAGCGTTAGCGGGAGACCAGATACGCAGTATTTT.

This clone came up a few times. The rearrangement links TRBV6-5 to TRBJ1-1; D not resolved. The CDR3 spans 14 residues. Germline V gene data show CDR1 as MNHEY and CDR2 as SVGAGI. V dropped 1 base and J dropped 2 bases, with 8 bases sitting between them. This CDR3 is CASSYLEGNTEAFF. CDR3 DNA sequence: TGTGCCAGCAGTTACTTGGAGGGTAACACTGAAGCTTTCTTT.

CDR3 loop: CASRNPGLAGGEQYF. CDR3 nucleotide sequence: TGTGCCAGCAGAAACCCAGGACTAGCGGGAGGTGAGCAGTACTTC. This chain links TRBV6-1 with TRBJ2-7, with 14 positions matching TRBD2. Trimming cost V 6 bases and J 7 bases; bases outside gene matches: 8. Germline CDR1 is MNHNS and CDR2 is SASEGT. This CDR3 spans 15 amino acids.

This clone was seen a handful of times. The chain is built from TRBV27 and TRBJ1-5; 7 nucleotides agree with TRBD1. Trimming at V came to 5 bases and at J to 9 bases, leaving 13 bases not matched to a gene. The V gene's germline CDR1 is MNHEY and CDR2 SMNVEV (reference sequence). The CDR3 sequence is 15 residues long. The CDR3 DNA reads TGTGCCAGCAGTCTAAACCTCCGACAGGGTCCGCCCCAGCATTTT. Translated, it gives CASSLNLRQGPPQHF.

The table lists this clone with a few counts. The chain combines TRBV6-1 with TRBJ2-5; D remains unclear. Germline assignment: CDR1 MNHNS and CDR2 SASEGT. V dropped 6 bases and J dropped 8 bases, with 10 bases sitting between them. This CDR3 is built from 11 residues. The CDR3 is CASRYTVTQYF. The CDR3 DNA reads as TGTGCCAGCAGGTACACCGTCACCCAGTACTTC.

This clone was found a few times. One end of the junction does not line up with germline, which may come from a read error. V and J are TRBV7-9 and TRBJ1-4; 10 bases agree with TRBD1. Germline V lookup: CDR1 SEHNR, CDR2 FQNEAQ (reference sequence). The length of the CDR3 is 16 residues. The CDR3 sequence is CSSSLARQGAREKLFF. CDR3 coding DNA: TGTTCCAGCAGCTTAGCCCGACAGGGGGCGAGAGAAAAACTGTTTTTT.

The rearrangement links TRBV30 to TRBJ2-1, with D possibly being TRBD1 (6 bases). This CDR3 has 14 residues. The V gene lost 1 base and the J gene lost 7 bases, with 14 bases spanning the gap. The germline V gene encodes CDR1 GTSNPN and CDR2 SVGIG (reference sequence). Here the CDR3 DNA reads TGTGCCTGGAGTGACAGGGTAGGTTGGAATGAGCAGTTCTTC. It specifies CAWSDRVGWNEQFF.

This clone appeared a few times. The V gene is TRBV5-6, the J gene TRBJ2-2, with no clear D. There are 16 residues in the CDR3. The germline V gene encodes CDR1 SGHDT and CDR2 YYEEEE. V shed 4 bases and J shed 0 bases, with 13 bases lying between them. CDR3 DNA sequence: TGTGCCAGCAGCCGCGGCAGATTCGCGAACACCGGGGAGCTGTTTTTT. Translation gives CASSRGRFANTGELFF.

The chain is built from TRBV6-1 and TRBJ2-5; TRBD1 agrees at 7 bases. The V segment lost 3 bases and the J segment 2 bases; nucleotides outside the gene matches: 3. The CDR3 is made up of 14 amino acids. Germline-derived CDR1 and CDR2 are MNHNS and SASEGT. DNA of the CDR3: TGTGCCAGCAGTGAGATCAGGGGGCAAGAGACCCAGTACTTC. Amino acid sequence: CASSEIRGQETQYF.

This rearrangement joins TRBV19 to TRBJ2-5; tentatively, D is TRBD1 (5 bases). CDR1 is LNHDA, CDR2 SQIVND, per germline (reference sequence). Trimming stripped 0 bases from V and 1 base from J, with 9 bases between. This CDR3 comprises 15 residues. In nucleotides, the CDR3 is TGTGCCAGTAGTATAGATCAGGGCCGCCAAGAGACCCAGTACTTC. Protein sequence: CASSIDQGRQETQYF.

V is TRBV5-1 and J is TRBJ2-3; 7 bases align to TRBD2. Germline assignment: CDR1 SGHRS and CDR2 YFSETQ. This CDR3 has 17 residues. V lost 4 bases and J lost 2; bases outside the gene matches: 13. DNA for the CDR3: TGCGCCAGCAGCCGACAGACGAGAGCGGGGTTCACAGATACGCAGTATTTT. Translation gives CASSRQTRAGFTDTQYF.

This chain joins TRBV30 and TRBJ1-2; 8 bases map to TRBD1. CDR3 length: 12 amino acids. The germline V gene encodes CDR1 GTSNPN and CDR2 SVGIG (reference sequence). The J segment lost 2 bases and the V segment lost 5 bases, leaving 1 base of the junction unmatched. The CDR3 region is CAWRTGNYGYTF. CDR3 nucleotides: TGTGCCTGGCGGACAGGGAACTATGGCTACACCTTC.

This clone was counted a single time. One end of the junction is discordant with germline, which a read error may explain. The chain employs TRBV7-7 and TRBJ2-5; TRBD1 matches at 7 bases. Germline values: CDR1 SSHAT, CDR2 FNYEAQ (reference sequence). The CDR3 has 14 amino acids. CDR3 nucleotide sequence: TGTGCTAGCAGCCCAGGACAGGACCAAGAGACCCAGTACTTC. Its protein is CASSPGQDQETQYF.

This clone has only one observation. The V gene is TRBV27, the J gene TRBJ2-7; 15 bases line up with TRBD2. Germline assignment: CDR1 MNHEY and CDR2 SMNVEV (reference sequence). The CDR3 sequence is 17 residues long. V was pared by 5 bases and J by 5 bases, with 10 bases of the junction left unmatched. Written as DNA, the CDR3 is TGTGCCAGCAGTCTCTACCGGGGACTAGCGGGAGGAGACGAGCAGTACTTC. This codes for CASSLYRGLAGGDEQYF.

V usage is TRBV18 and J usage is TRBJ2-1, with 8 bases lining up with TRBD2. In germline, CDR1 is KGHSH, CDR2 LQKENI. Trimming took 5 bases from V and 7 from J; bases not matched to a gene: 16. This CDR3 has 17 residues. The CDR3 region is CASSERSGSGIANEQFF. The CDR3 DNA follows: TGTGCCAGCTCAGAACGCTCGGGTAGCGGGATCGCTAATGAGCAGTTCTTC.

The rearrangement joins TRBV5-1 to TRBJ1-3, with TRBD1 matching over 7 bases. Germline trimming cut 4 bases from V and 0 bases from J; bases unmatched to any gene: 10. Per germline, CDR1 SGHRS and CDR2 YFSETQ. CDR3 length equals 17 residues. This CDR3 is CASSRYATGDSGNTIYF. In DNA form, the CDR3 reads TGCGCCAGCAGCCGTTATGCAACAGGGGACTCTGGAAACACCATATATTTT. The whole variable domain, remainder taken from reference TRBV5-1 and TRBJ1-3, is KAGVTQTPRYLIKTRGQQVTLSCSPISGHRSVSWYQQTPGQGLQFLFEYFSETQRNKGNFPGRFSGRQFSNSRSEMNVSTLELGDSALYLCASSRYATGDSGNTIYFGEGSWLTVV.

The rearrangement joins TRBV5-4 to TRBJ1-3; maybe TRBD1 (5 bases). Trimming shortened V by 2 bases and J by 0 bases, and 9 bases separated the two germline ends. Germline lookup yields CDR1 SGHNT and CDR2 YYREEE (reference sequence). The CDR3 totals 15 residues. The DNA of the CDR3 is TGTGCCAGCAGCTTCGGCGGGGGCTCTGGAAACACCATATATTTT. This codes for CASSFGGGSGNTIYF.

The chain is built from TRBV18 and TRBJ1-3; D perhaps matches TRBD1 (5 bases). Germline assignment: CDR1 KGHSH and CDR2 LQKENI. This CDR3 is built from 14 residues. V was shortened by 9 bases and J by 4 bases, with 16 bases between the two germline ends. The CDR3 coding sequence is TGTGCCAGTCACACCGCAGGGCCAGGAAACACCATATATTTT. Its translation is CASHTAGPGNTIYF.

This chain uses TRBV6-5 with TRBJ1-5, with D hard to call. The CDR3 extends over 14 amino acids. V dropped 0 bases and J dropped 7 bases, with 10 bases sitting between them. Germline V gene lookup returns CDR1 MNHEY and CDR2 SVGAGI. The CDR3 DNA is TGTGCCAGCAGTTACTCGAGGGTCGGGCAGCCCCAGCATTTT. Translation gives CASSYSRVGQPQHF.

This clone was found once. The CDR3 DNA follows: TGTGCCATCAGTGAGAACGGCGACGGACAGGGGGCCCGGGAAAAACTGTTTTTT. Translation: CAISENGDGQGAREKLFF. The V and J genes are TRBV10-3 and TRBJ1-4; 11 bases line up with TRBD1. Germline V gives CDR1 ENHRY, CDR2 SYGVKD. The CDR3 length is 18 residues. Unmatched junction bases numbered 13, after V lost 2 bases and J lost 8 bases.

The V and J genes are TRBV5-4 and TRBJ2-3; 9 nucleotides line up with TRBD2. Trimming removed 0 bases from V and 3 bases from J; junction bases left unmatched: 11. Looked up from germline, CDR1 is SGHNT and CDR2 is YYREEE (reference sequence). This CDR3 contains 18 residues. The CDR3 is CASSLGGTSRRYTDTQYF. CDR3 nucleotide sequence: TGTGCCAGCAGCTTGGGAGGGACTAGCAGACGTTATACAGATACGCAGTATTTT.